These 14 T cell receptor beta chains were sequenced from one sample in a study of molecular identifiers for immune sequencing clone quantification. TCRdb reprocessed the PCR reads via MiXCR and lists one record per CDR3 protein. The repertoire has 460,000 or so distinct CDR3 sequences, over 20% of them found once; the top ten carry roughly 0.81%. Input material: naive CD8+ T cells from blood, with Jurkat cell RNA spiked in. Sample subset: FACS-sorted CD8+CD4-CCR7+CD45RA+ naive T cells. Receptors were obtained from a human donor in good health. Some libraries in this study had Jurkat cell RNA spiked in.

CDR3 nucleotides: TGTGCCAGCAGTTCCGGGACAGGGGATACAGATACGCAGTATTTT. Its protein is CASSSGTGDTDTQYF. The chain combines TRBV28 with TRBJ2-3, with 10 positions matching TRBD1. Germline V gene sequence: CDR1 MDHEN, CDR2 SYDVKM. The V segment lost 4 bases and the J segment 3 bases; nucleotides outside the gene matches: 4. CDR3 length: 15 residues.

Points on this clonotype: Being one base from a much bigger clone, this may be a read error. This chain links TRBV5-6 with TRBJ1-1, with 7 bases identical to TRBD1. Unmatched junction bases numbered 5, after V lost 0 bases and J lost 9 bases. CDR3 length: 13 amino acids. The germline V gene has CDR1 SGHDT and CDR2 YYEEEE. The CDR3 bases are TGTGCCAGCAGCTTGGGACAGGGCGCCCAAGCTTTCTTT. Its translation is CASSLGQGAQAFF.

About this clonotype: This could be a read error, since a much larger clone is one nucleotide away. Written as DNA, the CDR3 is TGCAGTGCCAAAAGCCGGGACAGAGTTTCCTACGAGCAGTACTTC. Its protein is CSAKSRDRVSYEQYF. The V and J genes are TRBV20-1 and TRBJ2-7, with 7 bases that match TRBD1. CDR3 length equals 15 residues. Germline-derived CDR1 and CDR2 are DFQATT and SNEGSKA (reference sequence). With 6 bases clipped from V and 1 base from J, the junction kept 12 bases outside the gene matches.

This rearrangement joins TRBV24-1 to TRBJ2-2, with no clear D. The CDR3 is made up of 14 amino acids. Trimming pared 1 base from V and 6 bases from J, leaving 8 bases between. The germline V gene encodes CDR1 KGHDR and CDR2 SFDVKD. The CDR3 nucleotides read TGTGCCACCAGTGATTTCTTTGCAGCCGGGGAGCTGTTTTTT. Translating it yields CATSDFFAAGELFF.

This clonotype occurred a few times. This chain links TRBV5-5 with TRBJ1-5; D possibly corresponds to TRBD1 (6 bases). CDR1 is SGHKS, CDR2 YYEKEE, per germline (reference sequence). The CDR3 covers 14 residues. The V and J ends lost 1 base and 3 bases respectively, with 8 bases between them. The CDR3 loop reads CASSLWGANQPQHF. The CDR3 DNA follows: TGTGCCAGCAGCTTGTGGGGGGCCAATCAGCCCCAGCATTTT.

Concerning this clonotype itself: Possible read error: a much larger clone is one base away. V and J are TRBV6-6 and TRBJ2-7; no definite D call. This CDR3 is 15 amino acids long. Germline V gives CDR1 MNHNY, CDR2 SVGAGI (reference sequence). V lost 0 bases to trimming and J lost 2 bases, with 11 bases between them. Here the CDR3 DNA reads TGTGCCAGCAGTTACTCTCCGCAGGTCCCCTACGAGCAGTACTTC. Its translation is CASSYSPQVPYEQYF.

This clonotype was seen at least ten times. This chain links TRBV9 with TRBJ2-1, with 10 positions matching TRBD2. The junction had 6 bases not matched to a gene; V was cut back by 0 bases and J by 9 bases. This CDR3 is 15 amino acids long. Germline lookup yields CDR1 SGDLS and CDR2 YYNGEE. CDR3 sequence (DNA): TGTGCCAGCAGCGTAGAACTAGCGGGATACGGTGAGCAGTTCTTC. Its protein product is CASSVELAGYGEQFF.

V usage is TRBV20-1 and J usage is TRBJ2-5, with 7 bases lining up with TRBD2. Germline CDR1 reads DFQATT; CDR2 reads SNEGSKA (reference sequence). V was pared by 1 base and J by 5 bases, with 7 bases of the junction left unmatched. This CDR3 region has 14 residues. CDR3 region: CSARGPGGGETQYF. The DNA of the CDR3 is TGCAGTGCTAGAGGACCGGGAGGAGGGGAGACCCAGTACTTC.

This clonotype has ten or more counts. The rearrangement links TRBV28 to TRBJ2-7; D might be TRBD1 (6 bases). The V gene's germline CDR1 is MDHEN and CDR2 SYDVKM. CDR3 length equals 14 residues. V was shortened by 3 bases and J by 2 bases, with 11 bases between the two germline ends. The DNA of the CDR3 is TGTGCCAGCAGTTTTAGGGGGAGAACCTACGAGCAGTACTTC. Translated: CASSFRGRTYEQYF.

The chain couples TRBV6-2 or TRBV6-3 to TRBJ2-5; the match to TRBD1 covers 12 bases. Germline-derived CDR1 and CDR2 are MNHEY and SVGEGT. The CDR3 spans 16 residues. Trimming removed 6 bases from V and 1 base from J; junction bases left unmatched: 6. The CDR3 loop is CASRRGDRGLQETQYF. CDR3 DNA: TGTGCCAGCAGACGAGGGGACAGGGGGCTCCAAGAGACCCAGTACTTC.

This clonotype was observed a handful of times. CDR3 loop: CASSQEWTGAYSYEQYF. For the CDR3, the DNA is TGTGCCAGCAGCCAAGAATGGACAGGGGCCTACTCCTACGAGCAGTACTTC. The chain combines TRBV14 with TRBJ2-7, with 9 bases matching TRBD1. Losses at the gene ends were 0 bases for V and 0 bases for J; bases not matched to a gene: 6. Germline V CDR1 and CDR2: SGHDN, FVKESK. The length of the CDR3 is 17 residues.

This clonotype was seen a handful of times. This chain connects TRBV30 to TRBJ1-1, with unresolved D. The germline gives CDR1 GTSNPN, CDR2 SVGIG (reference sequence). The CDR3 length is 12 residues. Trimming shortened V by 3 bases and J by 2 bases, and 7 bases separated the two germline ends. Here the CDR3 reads CAWREVNTEAFF. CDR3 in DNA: TGTGCCTGGAGAGAGGTTAACACTGAAGCTTTCTTT.

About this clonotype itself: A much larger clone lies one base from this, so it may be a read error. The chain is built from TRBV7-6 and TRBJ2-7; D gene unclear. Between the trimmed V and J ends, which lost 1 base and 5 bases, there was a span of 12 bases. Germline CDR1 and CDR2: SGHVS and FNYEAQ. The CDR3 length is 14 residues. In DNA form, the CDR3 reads TGTGCCAGCAGCTTAGGGACGGAATCCAACGAGCAGTACTTC. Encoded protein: CASSLGTESNEQYF.

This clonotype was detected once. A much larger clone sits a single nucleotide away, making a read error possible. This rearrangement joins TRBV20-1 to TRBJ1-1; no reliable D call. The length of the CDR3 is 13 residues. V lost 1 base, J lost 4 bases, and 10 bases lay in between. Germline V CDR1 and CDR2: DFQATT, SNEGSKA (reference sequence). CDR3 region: CSARVRLSTEAFF. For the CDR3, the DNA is TGCAGTGCTAGAGTTCGGTTGAGCACTGAAGCTTTCTTT.